The sequence of this T cell receptor (beta chain) was determined in a study of blood T cells in healthy people across ages (dated by TCRdb to between 2015 and 2016). For context, the study as a whole: Template switching captured roughly one uniquely barcoded TCR beta cDNA molecule per two T cells in model experiments. Using deep sequencing normalized with unique cDNA molecular identifiers, the study measured how TCR beta repertoire diversity changes with age. The donors were split into four age groups: young (average about 15 years), middle-aged (39), aged (more than 60) and long-lived (approximately 89). Using the same blood draw, the study looked at two additional independent replicas of 1 million unique cDNA reads for two donors, one aged 18 to 30 and the other aged 80 or older.

The library was generated by 5' RACE. TCRdb lists the instrument as Illumina HiSeq 2500. A second PCR of about 6 to 11 cycles was run with a J-beta primer mix and a sample-barcoded 5' primer. Each TCR beta cDNA molecule received a unique molecular identifier from a template-switch 5' adaptor carrying 12 random nucleotides. Each sample yielded at least 2.5 million CDR3-containing paired-end reads. First-strand cDNA was synthesized from all RNA with the Mint cDNA synthesis kit, primed by a TRBC-specific oligonucleotide. All cDNA was treated with uracil-DNA glycosylase and then went through a first 18-cycle PCR with the universal primers M1SS and BC2_uni_R. On the authors' methods: For normalization, 1 million high-quality reads, each with a distinct molecular identifier, were randomly selected from each sample. Reads sharing molecular identifiers were discarded rather than binned into consensus sequences. MiTCR, with a Q25 quality threshold and the strictest error-elimination algorithm, was used for CDR3 identification, clonotype clustering and error correction. Lower-bound total TCR beta diversity was estimated with a nonparametric unseen species model using Euler transformation. The public sequencing data were trimmed at Q25 with fastp and processed into clonotypes with MiXCR by TCRdb, which kept only in-frame beta chains. Rows merge per CDR3 protein into single entries with the most common DNA and genes. TCRdb, rather than the study authors, made the V and J calls. Present in this sample are roughly 800,000 distinct CDR3 sequences, around 25% of which were seen just once. More than 8% of the sample belongs to the ten largest clones.

This clonotype was seen a handful of times. Its antigen is still unknown. No clone much larger than this one lies a single base away; base qualities are absent. The study at large found these results: Observed TCR beta diversity per million T cells fell roughly linearly with age, and a significant reduction was already apparent by age around 36. The CMV infection status of donors was not known, potentially confounding age-related changes in expanded clonotypes. The long-lived group showed more naive CD4+ T cells, fewer expanded clones and increased TCR diversity than the aged group, suggesting age selection. Total diversity estimates from one million sequenced T cells were considered lower bounds and underestimates. There was a strong correlation between observed TCR beta diversity and the percentage of naive T cells measured by flow cytometry. Since profiling was done on bulk unsorted PBMCs, naive and antigen-experienced compartments could not be conclusively compared.

The germline V and J ends show losses of 5 bases and 6 bases respectively, and no gene match explains 11 bases of the junction. Reading from cysteine to phenylalanine, the CDR3 counts 15 amino acids. Here the CDR3 DNA is all that survives: 45 bases in frame from base 1. For CDR1 and CDR2, the germline V gene (reference sequence) lists DFQATT and SNEGSKA. Donors were around 37 systemically healthy Caucasian individuals from Russia aged roughly 6 to 100 years. Each donor gave approximately 9.3 milliliters of peripheral blood, collected into EDTA-treated Vacutainer tubes. Ficoll-Paque density-gradient centrifugation was used to isolate PBMCs, with at least 6.5 million per sample. Trizol reagent was used to extract total RNA from the PBMCs, yielding at least 5.5 micrograms per sample. The percentages of naive CD45RAhigh/CD27high T cells were determined by flow cytometry on a PBMC aliquot from every donor.

These same data were also listed under a study on T cells of mothers and their children. The second study, in turn, reports: Donors were nine systemically healthy Caucasian individuals: three mothers and their six children. cDNA synthesis used all of the extracted RNA, with roughly 1.5 ug of RNA in each 15 ul reaction. In the second PCR, the M1S primer added sample barcodes and 2-4 random nucleotides. Over 9 million TCR beta CDR3 reads came from each mother, compared with several million reads from each child. In both related and unrelated pairs, thymic selection shapes the output of TCR recombination in a similar way, with inherited differences having only a minor effect. Related mother-child pairs always showed normalized repertoire overlap that was slightly higher than in unrelated mother-child pairs, though the difference was never significant. No persistent microchimeric T cell clones were detected, at a sensitivity of approximately 100 clones per million clonotypes. In the study, deep NGS was used to compare the TCR beta repertoires of mothers and children, and features distinguishing related mother-child pairs from unrelated individuals were sought. On average, the children were about 10 +/- 4 years old, while the mothers were 40 +/- 4 years old. After adapter ligation was performed with NEBNext reagents, the libraries were sequenced on an Illumina HiSeq 2000 with 100+100 nt paired-end reads. To avoid cross-contamination, the mother libraries and the child libraries were prepared a month apart and sequenced in separate runs. Each donor had between 500,000 and 2,000,000 distinct TCR beta clonotypes identified. Naive TCR beta clonotypes were estimated from low-frequency clonotypes matched to each donor's FACS-determined naive share, without sorting.

This chain joins TRBV20-1 to TRBJ2-3; TRBD2 fits 10 bases in the junction. Source material: blood. The clonotype was recovered from a boy aged 5-17 years in good health. The CDR3 corresponds to CSAPIIAGGSDTQYF. The DNA is as follows: TGCAGTGCTCCAATAATAGCGGGAGGTTCGGATACGCAGTATTTT.